This TCR beta chain was retrieved from a study of vaccination and CD4 T cells after COVID-19. Study-level points and caveats: A nonsignificant median increase from approximately 21 to 40 SARS-CoV-2-reactive clonotypes was observed. Spike mono-reactivity was the property of 304 of 307 vaccine-specific clones in convalescent patients.

This clonotype has more than one count but fewer than ten. As yet, its antigen is unknown. Treatment denoted: approximately 10-day PBMC culture with coronavirus spike peptide pools or control peptides (ViraFEST assay). CD4+ T lymphocytes from the unexposed donor were collected before the COVID-19 pandemic (2011-2018). Cell supply allowing, SARS-CoV-2 S/N and four cold-coronavirus spikes probed unexposed-donor CD4+ T cells. The Oncomine TCR Beta short-read assay sequenced DNA from cultured CD4+ T cells. Genomic DNA was drawn out of CD4+ T cells grown in culture. TCRdb re-called the PCR reads with MiXCR, one entry per CDR3 protein. The profile shows under 11,000 distinct CDR3 sequences, about 30% of them singletons. With 4 bases clipped from V and 1 base from J, the junction kept 5 bases outside the gene matches. Germline CDR1 MNHEY, CDR2 SVGAGI. The CDR3 sequence is 15 residues long.

The chain is built from TRBV6-5 and TRBJ1-1, with 8 bases identical to TRBD1. This receptor was taken from a human donor in good health. Sequencing was carried out using CD4+ T cells from blood, cultured in vitro. CDR3 protein: CASSSGQGTNTEAFF. The CDR3 region has the DNA TGTGCCAGCAGTTCTGGACAGGGAACGAACACTGAAGCTTTCTTT.